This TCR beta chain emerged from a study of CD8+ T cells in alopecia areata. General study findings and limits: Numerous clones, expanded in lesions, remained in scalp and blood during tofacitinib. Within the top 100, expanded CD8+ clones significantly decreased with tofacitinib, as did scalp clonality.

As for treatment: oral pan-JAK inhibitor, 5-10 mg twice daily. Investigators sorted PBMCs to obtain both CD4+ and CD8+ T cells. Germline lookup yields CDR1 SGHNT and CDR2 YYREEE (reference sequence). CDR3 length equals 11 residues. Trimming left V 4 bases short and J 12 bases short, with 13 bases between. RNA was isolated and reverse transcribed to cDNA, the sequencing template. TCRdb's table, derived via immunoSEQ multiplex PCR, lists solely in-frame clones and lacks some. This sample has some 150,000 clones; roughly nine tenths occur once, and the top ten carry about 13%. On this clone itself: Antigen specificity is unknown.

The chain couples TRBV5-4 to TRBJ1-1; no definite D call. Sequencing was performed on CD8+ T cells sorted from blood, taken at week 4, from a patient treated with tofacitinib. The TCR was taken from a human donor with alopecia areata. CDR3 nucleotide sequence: TGTGCCAGCAGCCGCGGACCTGGAACTTTCTTT. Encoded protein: CASSRGPGTFF.